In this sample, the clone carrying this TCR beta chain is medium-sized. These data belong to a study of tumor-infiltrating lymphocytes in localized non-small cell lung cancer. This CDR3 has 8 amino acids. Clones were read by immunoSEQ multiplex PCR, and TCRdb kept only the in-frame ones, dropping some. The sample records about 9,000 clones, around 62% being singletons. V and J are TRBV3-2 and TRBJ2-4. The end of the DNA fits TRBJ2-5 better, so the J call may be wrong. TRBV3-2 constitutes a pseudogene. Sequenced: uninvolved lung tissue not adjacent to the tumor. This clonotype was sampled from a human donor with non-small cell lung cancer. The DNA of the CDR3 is TGTGCCAGCACGACCCAGTACTTC. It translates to CASTTQYF.